The rows below give T cell receptor beta chains drawn from one sample of a study of cytomegalovirus exposure and HLA in healthy donors. Sequencing used immunoSEQ multiplex PCR; TCRdb keeps in-frame clones, though not all of them. The profile covers some 110,000 clones, with around 77% appearing a single time and about 4.9% taken by the ten largest. The sample was PBMCs. The receptor set was obtained from a man aged 50 or older in good health and CMV-seropositive. Both conserved end residues are part of each CDR3. The D gene is left open where the match is weak. Only part of the rows carry a size: once, few, many, or a class if the clone is expanded.

TRBV2,TRBJ1-4,-,-,TGTGCCGGTGGGAGGGAGAGTGAAAAACTGTTTTTT,CAGGRESEKLFF
TRBV18,TRBJ2-7,-,-,TGTGCCAGCTCACCGAGTCGGGACGAGCAGTACTTC,CASSPSRDEQYF
TRBV7-2,TRBJ1-6,-,once,TGTGCCAGCAGCTTCGGCGGGGGGAATTCACCCCTCCACTTT,CASSFGGGNSPLHF
TRBV19,TRBJ2-7,-,-,TGTGCCAGTACTAGAGACAGGTGGCACCACGAGCAGTACTTC,CASTRDRWHHEQYF
TRBV29-1,TRBJ1-2,TRBD1,-,TGCAGCGTTGATCCAGGGGGCGAGATTGGCTACACCTTC,CSVDPGGEIGYTF
TRBV28,TRBJ1-1,TRBD1,few,TGTGCCAGCAGTGTGGAGGGGGCCGGTGGGACTGAAGCTTTCTTT,CASSVEGAGGTEAFF
TRBV14,TRBJ2-5,-,-,TGTGCCAGCAGCCCCCTCGCCCATCGGGAGACCCAGTACTTC,CASSPLAHRETQYF
TRBV4-1,TRBJ1-4,-,-,TGCGCCAGCAGCCAAGAATTTGGGGCTGTCGCAACTAATGAAAAACTGTTTTTT,CASSQEFGAVATNEKLFF
TRBV30,TRBJ2-1,-,many,TGTGCCTGGAGTATAACAGGCTCCTACAATGAGCAGTTCTTC,CAWSITGSYNEQFF
TRBV6-1,TRBJ1-2,TRBD1,-,TGTGCCAGCGAAACGGGACAGGGTCATGGCTACACCTTC,CASETGQGHGYTF
TRBV10-3,TRBJ2-7,-,once,TGTGCCATCAGTGATGGAGGCAGGGGTGCTGGCGAGCAGTACTTC,CAISDGGRGAGEQYF
TRBV7-2,TRBJ2-6,-,-,TGTGCCAGCAGCTTACACTCTGGGGCCAACGTCCTGACTTTC,CASSLHSGANVLTF
TRBV15,TRBJ1-1,-,-,TGTGCCACCAGCAGAGATATGGGAGAGAACACTGAAGCTTTCTTT,CATSRDMGENTEAFF
TRBV6-1,TRBJ2-1,-,-,TGTGCCACCTTAACCGAGGCCATTTCCTACAATGAGCAGTTCTTC,CATLTEAISYNEQFF
TRBV25-1,TRBJ2-5,TRBD2,once,TGTGCCAGCTCGCGGGGGGTCGGCGAGACCCAGTACTTC,CASSRGVGETQYF
TRBV6-4,TRBJ2-5,-,-,TGTGCCAGCAGCCCGACAGATAGAGAGACCCAGTACTTC,CASSPTDRETQYF
TRBV19,TRBJ1-2,TRBD1,-,TGTGCCAGTTCCGACAGGGTCGGCTATGGCTACACCTTC,CASSDRVGYGYTF
TRBV5-4,TRBJ1-3,-,-,TGTGCCAGCAGCTTGGCAGGGGTAACCTCTGGAAACACCATATATTTT,CASSLAGVTSGNTIYF
TRBV7-2,TRBJ2-7,-,once,TGTGCCAGCAGCTTAGCCCACATGAGGGCGAAAGGGCAGTACTTC,CASSLAHMRAKGQYF
TRBV5-1,TRBJ2-3,-,-,TGCGCCAGCAGCTTGGTCTCAACAGAAGATACGCAGTATTTT,CASSLVSTEDTQYF
TRBV9,TRBJ2-2,-,-,TGTGCCAGCAGCGCAGGACAGAAAAGATACACCGGGGAGCTGTTTTTT,CASSAGQKRYTGELFF
TRBV6-1,TRBJ1-5,-,-,TGTGCCAGCAGTGGTCTCGGGGATCAGCCCCAGCATTTT,CASSGLGDQPQHF
TRBV7-9,TRBJ1-3,-,few,TGTGCCAGCAGTGAATGGTCCTTCTCCCACGGGGACACCATATATTTT,CASSEWSFSHGDTIYF
TRBV29-1,TRBJ2-1,-,-,TGCAGCGTGATTTTCGGAGGGAGTGAGCAGTTCTTC,CSVIFGGSEQFF
TRBV9,TRBJ1-1,TRBD1,few,TGTGCCAGCAGCGGAAACACAGGGGGTCTCACTGAAGCTTTCTTT,CASSGNTGGLTEAFF
TRBV5-1,TRBJ2-1,-,-,TGCGCCAGCAGCCCAGGGGAAAATGAGCAGTTCTTC,CASSPGENEQFF
TRBV9,TRBJ2-3,-,once,TGTGCCAGCAGCGCCGACAGTTATCTCACAGATACGCAGTATTTT,CASSADSYLTDTQYF
TRBV29-1,TRBJ2-5,TRBD1,-,TGCAGCGTGCGGCAGGGGGTCGAGACCCAGTACTTC,CSVRQGVETQYF
TRBV7-9,TRBJ2-1,TRBD2,-,TGTGCCAGCAGCGAAGGGACTAGCGGGAGAGGCTCCTACAATGAGCAGTTCTTC,CASSEGTSGRGSYNEQFF
TRBV6-5,TRBJ1-1,TRBD1,-,TGTGCCAGCAGTCGCAGGGGGCTAGGGAACACTGAAGCTTTCTTT,CASSRRGLGNTEAFF
TRBV7-9,TRBJ1-2,-,-,TGTGCCAGCTCCTACGGGGGTGAGGTCTCTGGCTACACCTTC,CASSYGGEVSGYTF
TRBV12-5,TRBJ2-7,TRBD1,few,TGTGCTAGTGAGGGGACAGGGATCCACGAGCAGTACTTC,CASEGTGIHEQYF
TRBV30,TRBJ1-3,-,-,TGTGCCTGCCGAGGTTCCGCCGGAAACACCATATATTTT,CACRGSAGNTIYF
TRBV2,TRBJ1-4,-,once,TGTGCCAGCAGTTACGCAGAAGTCAATGAAAAACTGTTTTTT,CASSYAEVNEKLFF
TRBV2,TRBJ2-1,TRBD2,-,TGTGCCAGCAGCCCCACTAGCGGGGGGTCTAGTGAGCAGTTCTTC,CASSPTSGGSSEQFF
TRBV7-8,TRBJ2-7,TRBD1,once,TGTGCCAGCAGCTTAGAGGGACAGGGCGGGGAGCAGTACTTC,CASSLEGQGGEQYF
TRBV7-9,TRBJ2-1,-,-,TGTGCCAGCAGCTGGGGGGACTCCTACAATGAGCAGTTCTTC,CASSWGDSYNEQFF
TRBV10-1,TRBJ2-2,-,-,TGCGCCAGCTCAAACGGGGGGCGAGGTACCCGGGAGCTGTTTTTT,CASSNGGRGTRELFF
TRBV9,TRBJ2-2,-,-,TGTGCCAGCAGCGTAGGTAGTGGAGCGAACACCGGGGAGCTGTTTTTT,CASSVGSGANTGELFF
TRBV4-1,TRBJ2-1,TRBD1,-,TGCGCCAGCAGCCAGGACAGGGGAGGCTCCTACAATGAGCAGTTCTTC,CASSQDRGGSYNEQFF
TRBV29-1,TRBJ2-3,TRBD1,-,TGCAGCGTTGAAACGGGACAGGGGACAGATACGCAGTATTTT,CSVETGQGTDTQYF
TRBV6-1,TRBJ2-7,-,-,TGTGCCAGCAGTGAAAGAACCCTCGAGGGCGAGCAGTACTTC,CASSERTLEGEQYF
TRBV10-3,TRBJ2-2,TRBD2,-,TGTGCCATCAGGGCTAGCGGGGGGAACACCGGGGAGCTGTTTTTT,CAIRASGGNTGELFF